This TCR beta chain was captured in a study of Graves' ophthalmopathy and Graves' hyperthyroidism. This clonotype was counted ten times or more. Its antigen is as yet unknown. Study-wide findings and caveats: Ophthalmopathy was separated from stable hyperthyroidism by a 13-signature model with 87.88% sensitivity and around 81% specificity.

Germline V gene sequence: CDR1 MNHNS, CDR2 SASEGT. The V and J ends lost 6 bases and 0 bases respectively, with 12 bases between them. The CDR3 extends over 15 amino acids. The sequenced template was RNA, covering the TCR beta CDR3 region. First-round RT-PCR with HTBI primers preceded a second-round multiplex PCR. Via MiXCR, TCRdb re-called the multiplex PCR reads, giving one row per CDR3 protein. The sample lists hundreds of thousands of distinct CDR3 sequences; approximately 22% were seen once. The sequence was obtained from a woman between 18 and 29 years old with stable Graves' hyperthyroidism. Some clones in this sample may be carry-over from other donors' samples. The V and J genes are TRBV6-1 and TRBJ1-5; weak D call: TRBD1 (5 bases). Sequenced sample: peripheral blood. The CDR3 here is CASSPVRDSNQPQHF. The CDR3 DNA follows: TGTGCCAGCAGCCCCGTCAGGGATAGCAATCAGCCCCAGCATTTT.